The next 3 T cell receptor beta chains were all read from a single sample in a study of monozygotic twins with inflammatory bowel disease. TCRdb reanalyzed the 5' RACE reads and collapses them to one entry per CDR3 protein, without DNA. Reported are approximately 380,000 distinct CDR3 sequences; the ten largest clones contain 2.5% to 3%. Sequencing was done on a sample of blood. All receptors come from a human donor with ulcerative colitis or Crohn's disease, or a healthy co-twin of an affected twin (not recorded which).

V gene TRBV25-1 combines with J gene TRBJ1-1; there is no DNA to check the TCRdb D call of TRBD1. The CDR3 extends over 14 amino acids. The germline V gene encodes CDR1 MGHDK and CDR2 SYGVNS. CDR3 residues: CASRLGGSNTEAFF.

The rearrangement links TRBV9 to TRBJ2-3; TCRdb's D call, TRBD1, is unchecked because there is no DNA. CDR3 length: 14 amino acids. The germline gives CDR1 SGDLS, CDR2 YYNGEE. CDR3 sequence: CASSVGGGRGTQYF.

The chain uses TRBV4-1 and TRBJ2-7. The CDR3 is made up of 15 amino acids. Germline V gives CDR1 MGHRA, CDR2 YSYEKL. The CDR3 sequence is CASSQVSGNFRKQYF.